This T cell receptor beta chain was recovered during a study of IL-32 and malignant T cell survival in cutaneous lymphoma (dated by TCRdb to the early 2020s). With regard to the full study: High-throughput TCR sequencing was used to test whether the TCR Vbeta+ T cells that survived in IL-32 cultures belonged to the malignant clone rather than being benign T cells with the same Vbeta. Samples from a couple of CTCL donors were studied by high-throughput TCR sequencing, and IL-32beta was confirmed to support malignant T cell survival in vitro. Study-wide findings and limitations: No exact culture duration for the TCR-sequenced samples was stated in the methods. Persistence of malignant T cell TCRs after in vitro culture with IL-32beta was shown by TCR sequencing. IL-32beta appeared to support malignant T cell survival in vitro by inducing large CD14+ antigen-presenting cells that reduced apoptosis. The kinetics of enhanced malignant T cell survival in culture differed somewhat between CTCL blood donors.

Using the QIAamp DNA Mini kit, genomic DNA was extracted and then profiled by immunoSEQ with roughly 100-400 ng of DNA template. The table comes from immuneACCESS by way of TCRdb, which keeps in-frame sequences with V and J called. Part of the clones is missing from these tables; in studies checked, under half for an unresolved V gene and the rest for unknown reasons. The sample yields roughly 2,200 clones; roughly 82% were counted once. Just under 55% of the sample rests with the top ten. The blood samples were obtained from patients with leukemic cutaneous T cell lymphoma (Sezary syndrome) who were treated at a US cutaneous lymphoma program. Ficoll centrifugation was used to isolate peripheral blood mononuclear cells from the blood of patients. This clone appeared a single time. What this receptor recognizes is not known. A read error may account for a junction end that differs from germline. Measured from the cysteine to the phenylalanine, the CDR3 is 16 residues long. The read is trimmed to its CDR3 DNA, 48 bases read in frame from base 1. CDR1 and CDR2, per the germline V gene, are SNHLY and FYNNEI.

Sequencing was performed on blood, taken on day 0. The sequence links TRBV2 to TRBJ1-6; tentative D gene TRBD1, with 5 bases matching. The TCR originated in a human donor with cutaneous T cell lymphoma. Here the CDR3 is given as CASSGPTRGIPSPLRF. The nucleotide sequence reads TGTGCCAGCAGTGGCCCAACGCGGGGGATACCTTCACCCCTCCGCTTT.